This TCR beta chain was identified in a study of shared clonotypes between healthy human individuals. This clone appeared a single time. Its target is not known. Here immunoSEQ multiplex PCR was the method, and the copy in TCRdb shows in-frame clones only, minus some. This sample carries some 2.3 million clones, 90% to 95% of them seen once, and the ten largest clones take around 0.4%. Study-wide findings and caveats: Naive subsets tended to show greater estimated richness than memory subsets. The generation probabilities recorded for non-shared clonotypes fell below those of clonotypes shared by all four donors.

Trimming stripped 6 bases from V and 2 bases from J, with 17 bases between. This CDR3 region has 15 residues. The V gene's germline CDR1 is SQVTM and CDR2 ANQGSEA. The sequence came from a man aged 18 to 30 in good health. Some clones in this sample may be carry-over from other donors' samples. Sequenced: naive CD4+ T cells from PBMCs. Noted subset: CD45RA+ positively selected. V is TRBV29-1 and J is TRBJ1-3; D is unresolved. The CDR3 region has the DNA TGCAGCGTACAACCCCGTGGGGAGACTGGAAACACCATATATTTT. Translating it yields CSVQPRGETGNTIYF.